The 4 T cell receptor beta chains below come from one sample, sequenced in a study of post-analysis software for immune sequencing data (dated by TCRdb to between 2015 and 2016). Overall study results and their limits: Patients showed significantly higher frequencies than controls for a handful of TRBV segments, among them TRBV5-6, TRBV5-1 and TRBV20-1.

Antigens of these TCRs are unknown. The library was generated by PCR. Instrument used: Illumina HiSeq 2500. Unique molecular identifiers were incorporated into TCR beta cDNA libraries to reduce PCR and sequencing biases. In TCRdb, the public reads were trimmed at Q25 with fastp and aligned with MiXCR, with productive beta chains retained. Each entry merges the rows of one CDR3 protein and shows their most common DNA and genes. This sample gives fewer than 900,000 distinct CDR3 sequences in total; about half of them show up just once. Of the sample, around 4.7% falls within the top ten clones. Specimen: blood. The receptors were sampled from a girl aged 10-17 years with multiple sclerosis.

In its sample, this clonotype was seen a few times. The chain links TRBV12-3 or TRBV12-4 to TRBJ2-5, with D perhaps matching TRBD1 or TRBD2 (5 bases each). This CDR3 is built from 15 residues. Trimming took off 5 bases at V and 5 bases at J, with 18 bases between the two ends. CDR3 in amino acids: CASSDSGTQGETQYF. The CDR3 DNA is TGTGCCAGCAGTGACTCCGGGACCCAAGGGGAGACCCAGTACTTC.

This rearrangement joins TRBV12-3 or TRBV12-4 to TRBJ2-4; D might be TRBD1 (5 bases). V lost 3 bases to trimming and J lost 6 bases, with 9 bases between them. The CDR3 is 13 amino acids. CDR3 in DNA: TGTGCCAGCAGTTTGACGCAGGGAAACATTCAGTACTTC. Translating gives CASSLTQGNIQYF.

The V and J genes are TRBV5-1 and TRBJ2-1; perhaps TRBD2 as D (7 bases). V was shortened by 4 bases and J by 6 bases, with 17 bases between the two germline ends. Germline V CDR1 and CDR2: SGHRS, YFSETQ. The CDR3 runs 15 residues. This CDR3 is CASSRGGGQINEQFF. DNA for the CDR3: TGCGCCAGCAGCCGTGGGGGGGGGCAAATCAATGAGCAGTTCTTC.

The chain combines TRBV7-9 with TRBJ2-1, with a possible D match to TRBD1 (5 bases). CDR1 SEHNR and CDR2 FQNEAQ come from the germline V gene (reference sequence). V dropped 4 bases and J dropped 9 bases, with 10 bases sitting between them. The CDR3 contains 12 residues. The CDR3 sequence is CASSSFRGEQFF. The CDR3 region has the DNA TGTGCCAGCAGCTCATTTAGGGGTGAGCAGTTCTTC.